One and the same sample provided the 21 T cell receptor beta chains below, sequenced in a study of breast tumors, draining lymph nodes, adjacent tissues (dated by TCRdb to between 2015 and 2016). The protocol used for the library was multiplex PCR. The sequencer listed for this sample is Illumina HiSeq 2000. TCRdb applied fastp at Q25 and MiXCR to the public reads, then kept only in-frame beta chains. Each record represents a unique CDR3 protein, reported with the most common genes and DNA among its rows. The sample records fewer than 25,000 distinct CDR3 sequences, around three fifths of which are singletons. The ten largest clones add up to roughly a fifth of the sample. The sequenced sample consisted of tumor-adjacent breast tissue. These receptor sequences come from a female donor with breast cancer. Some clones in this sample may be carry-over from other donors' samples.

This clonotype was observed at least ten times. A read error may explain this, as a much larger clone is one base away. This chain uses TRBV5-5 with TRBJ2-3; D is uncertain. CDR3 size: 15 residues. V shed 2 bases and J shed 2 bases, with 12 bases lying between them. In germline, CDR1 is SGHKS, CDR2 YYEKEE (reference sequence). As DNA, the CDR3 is TGTGCCAGCAGCTTTATCTTGCCCTACACAGATACGCAGTATTTT. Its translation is CASSFILPYTDTQYF.

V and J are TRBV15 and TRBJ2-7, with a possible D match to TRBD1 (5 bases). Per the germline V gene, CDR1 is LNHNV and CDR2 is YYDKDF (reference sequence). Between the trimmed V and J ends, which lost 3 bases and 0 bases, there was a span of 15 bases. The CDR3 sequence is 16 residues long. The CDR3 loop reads CATSRVSQASSYEQYF. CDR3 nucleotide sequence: TGTGCCACCAGCAGGGTTTCACAGGCTAGCTCCTACGAGCAGTACTTC.

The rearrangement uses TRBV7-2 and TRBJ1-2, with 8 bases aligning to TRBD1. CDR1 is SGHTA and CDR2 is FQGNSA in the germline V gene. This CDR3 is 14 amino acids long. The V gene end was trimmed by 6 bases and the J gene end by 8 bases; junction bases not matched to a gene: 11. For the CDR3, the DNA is TGTGCCAGCAGAATGGCAGGGGGCGCGGGCGGCTACACCTTC. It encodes CASRMAGGAGGYTF.

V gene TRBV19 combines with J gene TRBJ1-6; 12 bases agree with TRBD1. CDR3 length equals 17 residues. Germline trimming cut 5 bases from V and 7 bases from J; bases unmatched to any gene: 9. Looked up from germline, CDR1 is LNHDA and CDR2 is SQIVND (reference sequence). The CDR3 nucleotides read TGTGCCAGTAGTCCCGGGACAGGGGGCGCGGGCAATTCACCCCTCCACTTT. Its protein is CASSPGTGGAGNSPLHF.

The CDR3 DNA sequence: TGTGCCAGCAGTGAAAAGGGTGAGGGCACAGATACGCAGTATTTT. The encoded protein is CASSEKGEGTDTQYF. The chain uses TRBV2 and TRBJ2-3; no reliable D call. With 2 bases removed from V and 1 base from J, the gap between germline ends came to 10 bases. The CDR3 extends over 15 amino acids. Germline V gene lookup returns CDR1 SNHLY and CDR2 FYNNEI. The entire variable domain, with the rest obtained from reference TRBV2 and TRBJ2-3, is as follows: EPEVTQTPSHQVTQMGQEVILRCVPISNHLYFYWYRQILGQKVEFLVSFYNNEISEKSEIFDDQFSVERPDGSNFTLKIRSTKLEDSAMYFCASSEKGEGTDTQYFGPGTRLTVL.

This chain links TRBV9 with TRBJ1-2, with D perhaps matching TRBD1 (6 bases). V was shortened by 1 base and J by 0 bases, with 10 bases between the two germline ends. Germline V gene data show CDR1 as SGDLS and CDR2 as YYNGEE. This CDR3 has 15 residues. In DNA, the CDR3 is TGTGCCAGCAGCGTACAGGGGATCGCTAACTATGGCTACACCTTC. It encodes CASSVQGIANYGYTF.

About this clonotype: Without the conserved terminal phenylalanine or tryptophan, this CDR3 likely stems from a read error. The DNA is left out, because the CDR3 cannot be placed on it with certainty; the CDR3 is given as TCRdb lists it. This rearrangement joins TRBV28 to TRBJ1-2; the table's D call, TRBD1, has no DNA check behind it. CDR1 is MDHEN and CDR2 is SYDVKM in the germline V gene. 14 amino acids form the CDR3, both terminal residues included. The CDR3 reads CASSLPGVNYGCTY.

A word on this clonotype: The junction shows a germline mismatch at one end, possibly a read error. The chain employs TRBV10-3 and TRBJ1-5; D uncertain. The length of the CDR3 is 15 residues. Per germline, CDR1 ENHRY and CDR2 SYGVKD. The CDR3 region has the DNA TGTGCCACCAGTGCAACCGGACTGTCCAATCAGCCCCAGCATTTT. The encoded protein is CATSATGLSNQPQHF.

The CDR3 spells CASSLARDYGYTF. CDR3 in DNA: TGTGCCAGCAGCTTAGCCAGGGATTATGGCTACACCTTC. The rearrangement uses TRBV7-2 and TRBJ1-2; tentative D call: TRBD1 (5 bases). Looked up from germline, CDR1 is SGHTA and CDR2 is FQGNSA. V dropped 0 bases and J dropped 5 bases, with 7 bases sitting between them. The CDR3 is 13 amino acids.

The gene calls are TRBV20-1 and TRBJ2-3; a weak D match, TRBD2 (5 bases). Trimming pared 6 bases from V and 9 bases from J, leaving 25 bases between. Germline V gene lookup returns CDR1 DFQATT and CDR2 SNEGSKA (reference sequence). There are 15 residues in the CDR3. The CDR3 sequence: CSAHPGEIAGRTQYF. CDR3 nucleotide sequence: TGCAGTGCCCATCCCGGGGAAATCGCCGGTAGAACGCAGTATTTT.

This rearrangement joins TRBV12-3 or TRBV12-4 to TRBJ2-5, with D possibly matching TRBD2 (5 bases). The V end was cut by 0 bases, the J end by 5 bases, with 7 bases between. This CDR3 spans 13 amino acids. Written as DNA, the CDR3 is TGTGCCAGCAGTTTAGCGGGAGTTGAGACCCAGTACTTC. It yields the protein CASSLAGVETQYF.

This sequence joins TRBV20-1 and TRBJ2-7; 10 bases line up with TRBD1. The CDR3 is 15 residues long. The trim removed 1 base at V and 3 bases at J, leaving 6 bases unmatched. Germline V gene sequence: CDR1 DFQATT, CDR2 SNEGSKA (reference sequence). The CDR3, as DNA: TGCAGTGCTAGAGGGGACAGGGGTCTGGGCTACGAGCAGTACTTC. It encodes CSARGDRGLGYEQYF.

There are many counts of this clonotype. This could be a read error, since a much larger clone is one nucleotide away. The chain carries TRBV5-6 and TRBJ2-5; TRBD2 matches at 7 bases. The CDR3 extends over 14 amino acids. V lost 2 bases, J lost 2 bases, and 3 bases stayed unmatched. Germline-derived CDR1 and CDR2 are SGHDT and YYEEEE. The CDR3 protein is CASSFLAAQETQYF. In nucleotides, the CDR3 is TGTGCCAGCAGCTTCCTAGCGGCTCAAGAGACCCAGTACTTC.

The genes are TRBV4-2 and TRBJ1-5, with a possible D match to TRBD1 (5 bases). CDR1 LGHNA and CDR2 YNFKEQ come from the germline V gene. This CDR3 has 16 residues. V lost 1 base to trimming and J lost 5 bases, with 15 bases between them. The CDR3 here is CASSQVWDSSYQPQHF. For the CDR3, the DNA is TGTGCCAGCAGCCAAGTATGGGACTCTTCTTATCAGCCCCAGCATTTT.

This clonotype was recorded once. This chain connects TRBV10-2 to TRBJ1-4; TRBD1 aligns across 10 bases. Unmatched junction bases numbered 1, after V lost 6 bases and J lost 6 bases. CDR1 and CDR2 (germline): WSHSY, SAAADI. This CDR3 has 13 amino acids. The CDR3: CASRGTGDEKLFF. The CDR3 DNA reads TGCGCCAGCAGGGGGACAGGGGATGAAAAACTGTTTTTT.

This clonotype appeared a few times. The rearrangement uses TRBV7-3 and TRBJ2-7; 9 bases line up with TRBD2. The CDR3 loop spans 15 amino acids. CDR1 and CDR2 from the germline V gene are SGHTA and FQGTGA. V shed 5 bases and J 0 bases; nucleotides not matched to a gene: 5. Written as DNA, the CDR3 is TGTGCCAGCAGCCCTAGCGGGATTTACTCCTACGAGCAGTACTTC. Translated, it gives CASSPSGIYSYEQYF.

The chain's CDR3 is CASSSDGYQPQHF. CDR3 sequence (DNA): TGTGCCAGCAGCTCTGACGGCTATCAGCCCCAGCATTTT. The chain combines TRBV12-3 or TRBV12-4 with TRBJ1-5; D gene uncertain. Trimming pared 6 bases from V and 5 bases from J, leaving 11 bases between. CDR3 length: 13 residues.

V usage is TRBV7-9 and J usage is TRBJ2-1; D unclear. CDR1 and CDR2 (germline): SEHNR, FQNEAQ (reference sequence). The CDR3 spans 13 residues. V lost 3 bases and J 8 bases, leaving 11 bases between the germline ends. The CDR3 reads CASSFSLAHEQFF. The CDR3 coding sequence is TGTGCCAGCAGCTTTTCGTTAGCCCATGAGCAGTTCTTC. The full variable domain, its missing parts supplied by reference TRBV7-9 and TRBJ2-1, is DTGVSQNPRHKITKRGQNVTFRCDPISEHNRLYWYRQTLGQGPEFLTYFQNEAQLEKSRLLSDRFSAERPKGSFSTLEIQRTEQGDSAMYLCASSFSLAHEQFFGPGTRLTVL.

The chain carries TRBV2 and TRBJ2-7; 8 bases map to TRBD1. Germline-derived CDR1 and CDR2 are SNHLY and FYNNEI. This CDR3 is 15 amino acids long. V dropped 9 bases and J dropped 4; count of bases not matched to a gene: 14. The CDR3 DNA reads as TGTGCCAGGCAGGAGGCACAGGGGGTTGGGTACGAGCAGTACTTC. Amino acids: CARQEAQGVGYEQYF.

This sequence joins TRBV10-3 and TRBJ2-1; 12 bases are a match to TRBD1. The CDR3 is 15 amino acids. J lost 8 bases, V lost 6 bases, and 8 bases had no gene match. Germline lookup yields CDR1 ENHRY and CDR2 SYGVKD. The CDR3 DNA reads TGTGCCATCAGCCCCCGGGACAGGGGGCGCGATGAGCAGTTCTTC. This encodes CAISPRDRGRDEQFF.

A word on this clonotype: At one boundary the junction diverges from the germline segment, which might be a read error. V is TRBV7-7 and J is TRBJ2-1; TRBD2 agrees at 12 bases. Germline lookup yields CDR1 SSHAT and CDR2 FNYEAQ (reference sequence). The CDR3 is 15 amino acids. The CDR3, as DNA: TGTGCTAGCAGCCCCGGGACTAGCGGGTTCAATGAGCAGTTCTTC. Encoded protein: CASSPGTSGFNEQFF.